Following are 31 T cell receptor beta chains from one sample sequenced in a study of glioma-infiltrating T cells after dendritic cell vaccination. The data were produced by immunoSEQ multiplex PCR, yet TCRdb's version contains in-frame clones alone and is incomplete. The sample lists about 95,000 clones; more than 70% were seen once. The sequences come from blood, collected before dendritic cell vaccination. The receptors stem from a human donor with glioblastoma.

This clone was detected only a few times. J is TRBJ1-3 and V is TRBV15; 10 bases map to TRBD1. The V gene end was trimmed by 0 bases and the J gene end by 2 bases; junction bases not matched to a gene: 10. The CDR3 covers 19 residues. Germline V gives CDR1 LNHNV, CDR2 YYDKDF (reference sequence). The CDR3 reads CATSRDAGGTGAAGNTIYF. The DNA of the CDR3 is TGTGCCACCAGCAGAGATGCGGGAGGGACAGGGGCGGCTGGAAACACCATATATTTT.

J is TRBJ2-3 and V is TRBV29-1; tentatively, D is TRBD2 (5 bases). V lost 6 bases and J 6 bases, leaving 19 bases between the germline ends. The CDR3 totals 14 residues. The germline gives CDR1 SQVTM, CDR2 ANQGSEA. The CDR3 loop reads CSVAAGYTVDTQYF. The CDR3 DNA reads TGCAGCGTGGCGGCGGGTTACACAGTGGATACGCAGTATTTT.

At least ten counts were recorded for this clone. The CDR3 reads CASSTQGGIYNEQFF. CDR3 nucleotide sequence: TGTGCCAGCAGTACACAGGGGGGAATCTACAATGAGCAGTTCTTC. This chain connects TRBV6-1 to TRBJ2-1, with 8 bases aligning to TRBD1. CDR1 MNHNS and CDR2 SASEGT come from the germline V gene. With 5 bases clipped from V and 3 bases from J, the junction kept 6 bases outside the gene matches. The CDR3 spans 15 residues.

The V and J genes are TRBV7-9 and TRBJ1-2, with TRBD1 identical over 7 bases. J gave up 4 bases and V 5 bases, and 10 bases lay outside the gene matches. This CDR3 has 15 amino acids. The germline CDR1 and CDR2 sequences are SEHNR and FQNEAQ (reference sequence). For the CDR3, the DNA is TGTGCCAGCAGCCCGCTACTACAGGGGACCTATGGCTACACCTTC. Translated: CASSPLLQGTYGYTF.

The gene calls are TRBV5-1 and TRBJ2-7; no firm D call. Germline V lookup: CDR1 SGHRS, CDR2 YFSETQ. The CDR3 contains 13 residues. The V and J ends lost 4 bases and 2 bases respectively, with 10 bases between them. The CDR3 spells CASSLGTTYEQYF. The CDR3 DNA reads as TGCGCCAGCAGCCTCGGAACTACCTACGAGCAGTACTTC. Supplemented by reference TRBV5-1 and TRBJ2-7, the full variable domain reads KAGVTQTPRYLIKTRGQQVTLSCSPISGHRSVSWYQQTPGQGLQFLFEYFSETQRNKGNFPGRFSGRQFSNSRSEMNVSTLELGDSALYLCASSLGTTYEQYFGPGTRLTVT.

This chain joins TRBV6-5 and TRBJ2-7; D unresolved. The germline CDR1 and CDR2 sequences are MNHEY and SVGAGI. The CDR3 is 12 amino acids. With 6 bases removed from V and 5 bases from J, the gap between germline ends came to 11 bases. CDR3 bases: TGTGCCAGCAGCCACAACCCCGACGAGCAGTACTTC. Protein product: CASSHNPDEQYF.

This clone was observed a handful of times. The CDR3 bases are TGTGCCAGCAGCTCATCCGGGGAGACCCAGTACTTC. It codes for CASSSSGETQYF. This sequence joins TRBV7-2 and TRBJ2-5; D not certain. The germline V gene encodes CDR1 SGHTA and CDR2 FQGNSA. This CDR3 contains 12 residues. The ends were cut back, 4 bases at V and 5 bases at J, with 8 bases in the middle.

The V and J genes are TRBV6-1 and TRBJ2-7; the D is unclear. Per germline, CDR1 MNHNS and CDR2 SASEGT. Between the trimmed V and J ends, which lost 2 bases and 7 bases, there was a span of 9 bases. This CDR3 is built from 12 residues. The CDR3 here is CASSETEWEQYF. CDR3 nucleotides: TGTGCCAGCAGTGAAACGGAGTGGGAGCAGTACTTC.

V is TRBV6-6 and J is TRBJ2-7, with 7 bases lining up with TRBD1. From germline, CDR1 is MNHNY and CDR2 SVGAGI (reference sequence). The V segment lost 10 bases and the J segment 1 base; nucleotides outside the gene matches: 7. The CDR3 has 13 amino acids. This chain's CDR3 is CATIGGGSYEQYF. Written as DNA, the CDR3 is TGTGCCACCATAGGGGGCGGTTCCTACGAGCAGTACTTC.

The rearrangement uses TRBV13 and TRBJ2-7; weak D call: TRBD1 (7 bases). Germline values: CDR1 PRHDT, CDR2 FYEKMQ (reference sequence). The CDR3 contains 14 residues. V lost 3 bases and J lost 2, with 11 bases in between. For the CDR3, the DNA is TGTGCCAGCAGCTTGCAGGGGGGCGCCTACGAGCAGTACTTC. Translated, it gives CASSLQGGAYEQYF.

The gene calls are TRBV27 and TRBJ1-5, with D maybe TRBD1 (6 bases). The CDR3 has 14 residues. CDR1 MNHEY and CDR2 SMNVEV come from the germline V gene (reference sequence). V lost 5 bases, J lost 4 bases, and 12 bases lay in between. The CDR3 region has the DNA TGTGCCAGCAGTAGGGGGGGAGGTAATCAGCCCCAGCATTTT. It encodes CASSRGGGNQPQHF.

This clone was seen once. The genes are TRBV5-1 and TRBJ2-2; 10 nucleotides agree with TRBD2. J lost 4 bases, V lost 0 bases, and 6 bases had no gene match. Germline CDR1 SGHRS, CDR2 YFSETQ. This CDR3 comprises 17 residues. The CDR3 sequence: CASSLELAGLGTGELFF. CDR3 nucleotide sequence: TGCGCCAGCAGCTTGGAACTAGCGGGGCTCGGCACCGGGGAGCTGTTTTTT.

The V gene is TRBV9, the J gene TRBJ2-7, with D possibly matching TRBD1 (7 bases). CDR1 SGDLS and CDR2 YYNGEE come from the germline V gene. The CDR3 consists of 15 residues. V was trimmed by 4 bases and J by 3 bases, leaving 17 bases between them. The CDR3 protein is CASSQGGIPDYEQYF. The CDR3, as DNA: TGTGCCAGCAGCCAGGGGGGCATTCCGGACTACGAGCAGTACTTC.

The chain has TRBV6-5 and TRBJ1-3; tentatively, D is TRBD1 (5 bases). The germline V and J ends were trimmed by 4 bases and 1 base, with 14 bases remaining between them. Germline V gene lookup returns CDR1 MNHEY and CDR2 SVGAGI. CDR3 size: 16 residues. Here the CDR3 DNA reads TGTGCCAGCAGTTTTTCGGGGGAGGTTTCTGGAAACACCATATATTTT. Its translation is CASSFSGEVSGNTIYF.

The rearrangement uses TRBV30 and TRBJ1-1; 8 positions match TRBD1. The CDR3 length is 13 residues. J gave up 3 bases and V 0 bases, and 0 bases lay outside the gene matches. The germline V gene encodes CDR1 GTSNPN and CDR2 SVGIG (reference sequence). Here the CDR3 DNA reads TGTGCCTGGAGTGTACAGGGGGACACTGAAGCTTTCTTT. Protein product: CAWSVQGDTEAFF. Full variable domain (missing parts from reference TRBV30 and TRBJ1-1): SQTIHQWPATLVQPVGSPLSLECTVEGTSNPNLYWYRQAAGRGLQLLFYSVGIGQISSEVPQNLSASRPQDRQFILSSKKLLLSDSGFYLCAWSVQGDTEAFFGQGTRLTVV.

This chain uses TRBV30 with TRBJ2-5; unclear D gene. Per the germline V gene, CDR1 is GTSNPN and CDR2 is SVGIG (reference sequence). The ends were cut back, 0 bases at V and 2 bases at J, with 7 bases in the middle. This CDR3 region has 13 residues. DNA of the CDR3: TGTGCCTGGAGTGTACTTGAACAAGAGACCCAGTACTTC. Translating it yields CAWSVLEQETQYF.

This chain joins TRBV5-1 and TRBJ2-7; maybe TRBD1 (6 bases). CDR3 size: 14 residues. V was shortened by 4 bases and J by 1 base, with 12 bases between the two germline ends. Germline loops: CDR1 SGHRS, CDR2 YFSETQ. CDR3 residues: CASSQQGGSYEQYF. For the CDR3, the DNA is TGCGCCAGCAGCCAACAGGGTGGTTCCTACGAGCAGTACTTC.

A few counts support this clone. The chain has TRBV19 and TRBJ1-1; D may be TRBD1 (5 bases). CDR1 LNHDA and CDR2 SQIVND come from the germline V gene (reference sequence). V was cut by 7 bases and J by 0 bases, with 15 bases left in between. The CDR3 covers 15 residues. The CDR3 nucleotides are TGTGCCAGTACCTCGACAGAGACCATGAACACTGAAGCTTTCTTT. It encodes CASTSTETMNTEAFF.

This chain's CDR3 is CASSMAASEQFF. CDR3 sequence (DNA): TGTGCCAGTAGTATGGCGGCCAGTGAGCAGTTCTTC. This chain joins TRBV19 and TRBJ2-1; D call uncertain. V was shortened by 3 bases and J by 9 bases, with 9 bases between the two germline ends. Per the germline V gene, CDR1 is LNHDA and CDR2 is SQIVND (reference sequence). The length of the CDR3 is 12 residues.

The rearrangement uses TRBV28 and TRBJ1-1; possible D gene TRBD1, 5 bases. CDR1 MDHEN and CDR2 SYDVKM come from the germline V gene. Trimming stripped 5 bases from V and 1 base from J, with 8 bases between. The CDR3 length is 13 residues. The CDR3 coding sequence is TGTGCCAGCAGTCTGACAGAGAACACTGAAGCTTTCTTT. This sequence encodes CASSLTENTEAFF. The complete variable domain, with remaining parts taken from reference TRBV28 and TRBJ1-1, reads DVKVTQSSRYLVKRTGEKVFLECVQDMDHENMFWYRQDPGLGLRLIYFSYDVKMKEKGDIPEGYSVSREKKERFSLILESASTNQTSMYLCASSLTENTEAFFGQGTRLTVV.

This clone has just one count. The chain recombines TRBV6-6 with TRBJ1-2, with D possibly TRBD1 on 5 matching bases. CDR3 length: 13 amino acids. Deletions cut 10 bases from V and 2 bases from J, with 14 bases between. Germline CDR1 MNHNY, CDR2 SVGAGI (reference sequence). The CDR3 nucleotides read TGTGCCACAAACGGGAGGGGAAACTATGGCTACACCTTC. Translation: CATNGRGNYGYTF.

V is TRBV5-1 and J is TRBJ1-6, with 7 bases matching TRBD1. Germline values: CDR1 SGHRS, CDR2 YFSETQ. V lost 4 bases and J lost 6; bases outside the gene matches: 4. The CDR3 runs to 14 residues. The CDR3 coding sequence is TGCGCCAGCAGCCGTGACAGGGTTAATTCACCCCTCCACTTT. This codes for CASSRDRVNSPLHF.

The rearrangement uses TRBV5-4 and TRBJ2-2; 8 positions agree with TRBD2. CDR1 is SGHNT and CDR2 is YYREEE in the germline V gene (reference sequence). This CDR3 region has 16 residues. V was clipped by 2 bases and J by 0 bases; unmatched bases: 3. This CDR3 reads CASSFGGGTNTGELFF. In DNA form, the CDR3 reads TGTGCCAGCAGCTTTGGCGGGGGGACGAACACCGGGGAGCTGTTTTTT. Full variable domain (remainder filled in from reference TRBV5-4 and TRBJ2-2): ETGVTQSPTHLIKTRGQQVTLRCSSQSGHNTVSWYQQALGQGPQFIFQYYREEENGRGNFPPRFSGLQFPNYSSELNVNALELDDSALYLCASSFGGGTNTGELFFGEGSRLTVL.

The V gene is TRBV5-4, the J gene TRBJ1-1, with D uncertain. The germline V gene has CDR1 SGHNT and CDR2 YYREEE (reference sequence). Trimming pared 4 bases from V and 0 bases from J, leaving 10 bases between. There are 14 residues in the CDR3. The CDR3 sequence is CASSREVVNTEAFF. The CDR3 nucleotides are TGTGCCAGCAGCCGAGAGGTAGTGAACACTGAAGCTTTCTTT.

This chain joins TRBV19 and TRBJ2-1; 9 bases map to TRBD1. V lost 5 bases and J lost 6; bases outside the gene matches: 11. Germline assignment: CDR1 LNHDA and CDR2 SQIVND (reference sequence). CDR3 length: 16 amino acids. Here the CDR3 reads CASSPLGTGRGNEQFF. The CDR3, as DNA: TGTGCCAGTAGTCCCCTCGGGACAGGGAGGGGCAATGAGCAGTTCTTC.

The rearrangement uses TRBV5-4 and TRBJ2-2; D is unresolved. V was trimmed by 1 base and J by 5 bases, leaving 12 bases between them. Per the germline V gene, CDR1 is SGHNT and CDR2 is YYREEE (reference sequence). The CDR3 loop spans 15 amino acids. This chain's CDR3 is CASSLKHTRTGELFF. The CDR3 DNA reads as TGTGCCAGCAGCTTGAAGCACACGAGGACCGGGGAGCTGTTTTTT.

This clone was counted only a few times. The rearrangement joins TRBV6-5 to TRBJ1-4; possible D gene TRBD1, 6 bases. Per germline, CDR1 MNHEY and CDR2 SVGAGI. The length of the CDR3 is 15 residues. Trimming left V 4 bases short and J 0 bases short, with 9 bases between. In DNA form, the CDR3 reads TGTGCCAGCAGTTGGGACATCGCAACTAATGAAAAACTGTTTTTT. Its translation is CASSWDIATNEKLFF.

The chain employs TRBV11-2 and TRBJ2-3, with 7 bases aligning to TRBD1. This CDR3 is 15 amino acids long. Unmatched junction bases numbered 12, after V lost 7 bases and J lost 5 bases. Germline-derived CDR1 and CDR2 are SGHAT and FQNNGV. Here the CDR3 DNA reads TGTGCCAGCACCGACAGGGTAAACCAAAGAGATACGCAGTATTTT. It is translated as CASTDRVNQRDTQYF.

The gene calls are TRBV11-1 and TRBJ2-7; D not resolved. Germline V CDR1 and CDR2: SGHAT, FQDESV (reference sequence). The CDR3 has 18 amino acids. With 5 bases removed from V and 0 bases from J, the gap between germline ends came to 23 bases. The CDR3 loop reads CASSPQALLGPTSYEQYF. CDR3 DNA sequence: TGTGCCAGCAGCCCCCAAGCCCTCCTTGGGCCCACCTCCTACGAGCAGTACTTC.

V is TRBV7-9 and J is TRBJ2-2; D not certain. V lost 6 bases, J lost 3 bases, and 17 bases lay in between. The CDR3 totals 16 residues. The germline V gene encodes CDR1 SEHNR and CDR2 FQNEAQ (reference sequence). CDR3 protein: CASSRGHTADTGELFF. The DNA of the CDR3 is TGTGCCAGCAGTCGAGGCCATACCGCGGACACCGGGGAGCTGTTTTTT.

The CDR3 loop is CASGSGQLSSYNSPLHF. The CDR3 coding sequence is TGTGCCAGCGGGTCGGGACAGTTGAGCTCCTATAATTCACCCCTCCACTTT. The chain links TRBV2 to TRBJ1-6; TRBD1 matches 7 bases. Germline lookup yields CDR1 SNHLY and CDR2 FYNNEI. The CDR3 is 17 amino acids. V lost 8 bases to trimming and J lost 0 bases; unmatched junction nucleotides: 10.